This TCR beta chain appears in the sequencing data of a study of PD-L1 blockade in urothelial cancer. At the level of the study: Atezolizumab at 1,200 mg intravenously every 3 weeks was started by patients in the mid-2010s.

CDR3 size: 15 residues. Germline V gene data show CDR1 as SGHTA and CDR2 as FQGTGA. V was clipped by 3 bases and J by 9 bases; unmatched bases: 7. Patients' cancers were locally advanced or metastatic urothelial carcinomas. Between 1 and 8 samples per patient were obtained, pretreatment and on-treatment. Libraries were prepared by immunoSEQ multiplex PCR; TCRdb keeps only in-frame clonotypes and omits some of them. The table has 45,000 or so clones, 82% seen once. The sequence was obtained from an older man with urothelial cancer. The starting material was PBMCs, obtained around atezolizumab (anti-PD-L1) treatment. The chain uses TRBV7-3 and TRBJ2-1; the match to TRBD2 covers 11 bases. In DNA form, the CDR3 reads TGTGCCAGCAGCTTCGCGTCTAGCGGGGGGCGTGAGCAGTTCTTC. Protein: CASSFASSGGREQFF.